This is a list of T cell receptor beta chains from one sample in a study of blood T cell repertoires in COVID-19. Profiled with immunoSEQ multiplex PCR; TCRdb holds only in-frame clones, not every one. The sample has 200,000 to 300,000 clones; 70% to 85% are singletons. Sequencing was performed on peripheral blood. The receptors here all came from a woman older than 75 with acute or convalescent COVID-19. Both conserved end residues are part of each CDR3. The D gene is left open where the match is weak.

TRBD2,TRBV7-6,CASSLPSGGTGELFF
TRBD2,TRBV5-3,CARSLGLAGGFTYEQYF
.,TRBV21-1,CASRNRQGKTEAFF
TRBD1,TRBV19,CASSIGTEHQPQHF
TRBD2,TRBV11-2,CASSLGLAGGWSYNEQFF
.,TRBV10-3,CAISERQDSYEQYF
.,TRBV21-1,CASSSRASARYEQYF
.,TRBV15,CATSGDTIMRKLFF
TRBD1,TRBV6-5,CAILDRGAEAFF
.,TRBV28,CASSSSGTGGNEQFF
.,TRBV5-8,CASSLFLQGNQPQHF
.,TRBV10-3,CAISDKAGQPQHF
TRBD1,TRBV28,CASSSPTGEGNQPQHF
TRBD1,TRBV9,CASSVQTGTGNTIYF
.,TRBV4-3,CASSQVLNRVSGNTIYF
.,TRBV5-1,CASSLHDGDTQYF
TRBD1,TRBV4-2,CASSQGPTGTSYEQYF
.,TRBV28,CASREGGAGEVNQPQHF
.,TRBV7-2,CASSPRGGGTNEKLFF
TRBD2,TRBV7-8,CASSHKQGLVGNEQFF
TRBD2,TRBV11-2,CASSPTSGAYEQYF
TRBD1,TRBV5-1,CASSLGTVPVNSPLHF
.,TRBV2,CARSSGGKRNEQYF
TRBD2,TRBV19,CASSKSSGGNTGELFF
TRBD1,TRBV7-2,CASSLAQGGNSGNTIYF
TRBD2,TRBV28,CASSLLGLAGKFGELFF
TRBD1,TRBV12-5,CASGRQGSPLYEQYF
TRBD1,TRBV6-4,CASTPTGRSDTQYF
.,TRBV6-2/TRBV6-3,CASSYQAFGTQYF
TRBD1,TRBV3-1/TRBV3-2,CASSRYVRTGSGSPLHF
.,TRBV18,CASSPLDTGELFF
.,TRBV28,CASSLKHLGAFF
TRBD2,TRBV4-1,CASSRRTSGVYNEQFF
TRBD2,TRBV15,CATSPWNQLARQTNEQFF
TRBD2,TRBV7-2,CASSFRRGGGETQYF
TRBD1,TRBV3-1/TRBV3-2,CASSPYSDRDKEETQYF
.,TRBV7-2,CASSSGRGWETQYF
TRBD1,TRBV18,CASSPPAGGSYGYTF
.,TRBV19,CASSSRGGNSATNEKLFF
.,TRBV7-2,CASRTGQRTGELFF
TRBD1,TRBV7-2,CASSIWTGQETQYF
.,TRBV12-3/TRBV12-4,CASSSQGLSAFF
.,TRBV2,CASSEGEGRNTEAFF
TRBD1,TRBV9,CASSPSTGRRTGELFF
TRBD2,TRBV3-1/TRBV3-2,CASMPGLAGAETQYF
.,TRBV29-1,CSVEGRGRADTQYF
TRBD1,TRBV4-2,CASRGQDAGYEQYF
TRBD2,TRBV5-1,CASSLGPAGDFGDEQFF
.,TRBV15,CATSSGGGDEKLFF
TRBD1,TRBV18,CASSRQGKTYEQYF
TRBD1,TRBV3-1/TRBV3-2,CASSHLGQGASEQYF
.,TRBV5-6,CASRGGPSYGYTF
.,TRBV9,CASSVVGGYGYTF
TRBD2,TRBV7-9,CASSPGLVYEQYF
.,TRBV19,CASSTLHEEPLHF